Below, 21 T cell receptor beta chains from the same sample are listed, as sequenced in a study of Ad26.COV2.S vaccination and SARS-CoV-2 variants. Method: immunoSEQ multiplex PCR; TCRdb's copy keeps in-frame clones and lacks some. The repertoire holds some 320,000 clones, about 86% seen once, with around 1.9% in the top ten. The sample's treatment: roughly 19 received Ad26.COV2.S at low or high dose, single or two shots; 5 received placebo; per-sample allocation not given. Sampling took place 63 days after the first vaccine or placebo injection. The specimen was peripheral blood, collected in a trial of Ad26.COV2.S vaccine versus placebo. Receptors originate from a person aged 18-60 years who received the Ad26.COV2.S COVID-19 vaccine or a placebo.

The genes are TRBV7-9 and TRBJ1-1; possible D gene TRBD1, 5 bases. CDR1 is SEHNR, CDR2 FQNEAQ, per germline (reference sequence). Trimming removed 5 bases from V and 10 bases from J, with 17 bases in between. The CDR3 is 13 amino acids. DNA of the CDR3: TGTGCCAGCAGCCCGCGGGAGTGGGGCCGAGCTTTCTTT. Protein product: CASSPREWGRAFF.

The rearrangement links TRBV19 to TRBJ1-1; TRBD1 aligns across 7 bases. This CDR3 is built from 14 residues. Trimming at V came to 6 bases and at J to 5 bases, leaving 9 bases not matched to a gene. The germline V gene has CDR1 LNHDA and CDR2 SQIVND (reference sequence). The CDR3, as DNA: TGTGCCAGTAGCGCAAGGGGGCCCCGGACTGAAGCTTTCTTT. It is translated as CASSARGPRTEAFF.

V and J are TRBV7-9 and TRBJ2-1; weak D call: TRBD1 (5 bases). CDR3 length: 13 residues. Germline V gene data show CDR1 as SEHNR and CDR2 as FQNEAQ (reference sequence). V lost 6 bases and J lost 5, with 11 bases in between. In DNA, the CDR3 is TGTGCCAGCAGACCTACAGGACACAATGAGCAGTTCTTC. This encodes CASRPTGHNEQFF.

The V call is TRBV18, the J call TRBJ1-5; maybe TRBD1 (6 bases). The CDR3 covers 14 residues. With 6 bases removed from V and 4 bases from J, the gap between germline ends came to 13 bases. Germline CDR1 and CDR2: KGHSH and LQKENI. This CDR3 is CASSTTGQNQPQHF. For the CDR3, the DNA is TGTGCCAGCTCGACCACGGGACAAAATCAGCCCCAGCATTTT.

The chain recombines TRBV12-3 or TRBV12-4 with TRBJ1-1, with 7 bases lining up with TRBD1. After removal of 3 bases from V and 7 bases from J, the junction contained 5 bases not matched to a gene. The CDR3 has 13 amino acids. This CDR3 reads CASSLLRGSEAFF. DNA for the CDR3: TGTGCCAGCAGTTTGCTCAGGGGGAGTGAAGCTTTCTTT.

The V and J genes are TRBV30 and TRBJ2-1, with D possibly matching TRBD2 (7 bases). The CDR3 sequence is 11 residues long. Per germline, CDR1 GTSNPN and CDR2 SVGIG (reference sequence). V shed 4 bases and J shed 14 bases, with 15 bases lying between them. CDR3 in amino acids: CAWTTGGRKFF. CDR3 nucleotides: TGTGCCTGGACGACGGGGGGCCGCAAGTTCTTC.

This chain joins TRBV7-3 and TRBJ1-1; no definite D call. Trimming pared 4 bases from V and 6 bases from J, leaving 12 bases between. CDR1 and CDR2 from the germline V gene are SGHTA and FQGTGA. CDR3 length: 13 residues. The CDR3 here is CASSSSSGAEAFF. DNA for the CDR3: TGTGCCAGCAGCTCTTCAAGCGGGGCTGAAGCTTTCTTT.

The sample holds one count of this clone. The CDR3 DNA reads as TGTGCCAGCCGGGACAGGGCCTACGAGCAGTACTTC. It translates to CASRDRAYEQYF. The chain recombines TRBV6-5 with TRBJ2-7; 9 nucleotides line up with TRBD1. With V trimmed by 8 bases and J by 2 bases, 1 base remained unmatched. CDR1 and CDR2 from the germline V gene are MNHEY and SVGAGI. The CDR3 is 12 amino acids.

Remarks on this clone: Other DNA sequences in this sample translate to the same CDR3. The V gene is TRBV18, the J gene TRBJ2-5; D call uncertain. This CDR3 spans 12 amino acids. Germline V gene lookup returns CDR1 KGHSH and CDR2 LQKENI. Trimming cost V 3 bases and J 2 bases, with 4 bases left between them. CDR3 loop: CASSPQQETQYF. DNA of the CDR3: TGTGCCAGCTCACCGCAACAAGAGACCCAGTACTTC.

The chain joins TRBV10-3 to TRBJ1-1; maybe TRBD1 (5 bases). The V end was cut by 2 bases, the J end by 3 bases, with 13 bases between. The CDR3 has 15 amino acids. Looked up from germline, CDR1 is ENHRY and CDR2 is SYGVKD. The CDR3: CAISEPGRRDTEAFF. The CDR3 coding sequence is TGTGCCATCAGTGAGCCGGGACGGAGGGACACTGAAGCTTTCTTT.

V and J are TRBV3-1 (or the pseudogene TRBV3-2) and TRBJ2-7; weak D call: TRBD1 (6 bases). Deletions cut 4 bases from V and 2 bases from J, with 9 bases between. Germline V gives CDR1 LGHDT, CDR2 YNNKEL (reference sequence). This CDR3 region has 13 residues. CDR3 amino acids: CASSLTGPYEQYF. CDR3 bases: TGTGCCAGCAGCCTTACAGGGCCCTACGAGCAGTACTTC.

This clone was counted only a few times. The rearrangement links TRBV27 to TRBJ1-6; 7 nucleotides agree with TRBD1. Germline values: CDR1 MNHEY, CDR2 SMNVEV (reference sequence). After removal of 6 bases from V and 10 bases from J, the junction contained 12 bases not matched to a gene. CDR3 size: 15 residues. CDR3 DNA sequence: TGTGCCAGCAGAGCTGAACAGGGGTTTGGGTCACCCCTCCACTTT. This sequence encodes CASRAEQGFGSPLHF.

J is TRBJ1-5 and V is TRBV15; possibly TRBD1 for D (5 bases). The V end was cut by 1 base, the J end by 9 bases, with 13 bases between. CDR1 is LNHNV and CDR2 is YYDKDF in the germline V gene (reference sequence). CDR3 size: 14 residues. The CDR3 sequence: CATSRGGAEWPQHF. The DNA of the CDR3 is TGTGCCACCAGCAGAGGAGGGGCTGAGTGGCCCCAGCATTTT.

The CDR3 DNA is TGCAGCGTTATTGTAACCCGCGTTGCGGCCTATGGCTACACCTTC. It codes for CSVIVTRVAAYGYTF. V is TRBV29-1 and J is TRBJ1-2, with D unclear. The length of the CDR3 is 15 residues. Germline V gene data show CDR1 as SQVTM and CDR2 as ANQGSEA. V was shortened by 5 bases and J by 4 bases, with 20 bases between the two germline ends. The full variable domain, completed using reference TRBV29-1 and TRBJ1-2, is SAVISQKPSRDICQRGTSLTIQCQVDSQVTMMFWYRQQPGQSLTLIATANQGSEATYESGFVIDKFPISRPNLTFSTLTVSNMSPEDSSIYLCSVIVTRVAAYGYTFGSGTRLTVV.

This clone appeared a single time. This sequence joins TRBV12-3 or TRBV12-4 and TRBJ2-7; weak D call: TRBD2 (5 bases). The CDR3 is made up of 13 amino acids. V was clipped by 5 bases and J by 2 bases, with 10 bases between them. CDR3 nucleotide sequence: TGTGCCAGCAGTCTAACCGGGACCTACGAGCAGTACTTC. It encodes CASSLTGTYEQYF.

The chain is built from TRBV6-5 and TRBJ2-7; either TRBD1 or TRBD2 may fit D (5 bases each). The V and J ends lost 5 bases and 2 bases respectively, with 13 bases between them. CDR1 MNHEY and CDR2 SVGAGI come from the germline V gene. This CDR3 has 14 amino acids. The CDR3 nucleotides are TGTGCCAGCAGTCGGTATGGGGGTACCTACGAGCAGTACTTC. Translation gives CASSRYGGTYEQYF.

The V call is TRBV12-3 or TRBV12-4, the J call TRBJ2-5; TRBD1 or TRBD2 may be the D gene (5 bases each). The CDR3 runs to 13 residues. Trimming took 6 bases from V and 4 from J, leaving 12 bases between them. Written as DNA, the CDR3 is TGTGCCAGCAGACCATCAGGGAGAGAGACCCAGTACTTC. Translation gives CASRPSGRETQYF.

The rearrangement uses TRBV7-3 and TRBJ2-2, with D tentatively TRBD2 (6 bases). The CDR3 runs to 16 residues. V was shortened by 2 bases and J by 4 bases, with 14 bases between the two germline ends. Germline CDR1 is SGHTA and CDR2 is FQGTGA. The CDR3 sequence: CASSLDGGRGTGELFF. CDR3 DNA sequence: TGTGCCAGCAGCTTAGACGGGGGACGGGGCACCGGGGAGCTGTTTTTT.

This clone was detected once. This chain joins TRBV11-2 and TRBJ1-4; D gene unclear. The CDR3 runs 15 residues. CDR1 and CDR2 from the germline V gene are SGHAT and FQNNGV. V was pared by 6 bases and J by 2 bases, with 13 bases between. The CDR3 sequence is CASSPAGRTNEKLFF. The CDR3 bases are TGTGCCAGCAGTCCTGCCGGGAGGACTAATGAAAAACTGTTTTTT.

The V gene is TRBV18, the J gene TRBJ1-2, with D uncertain. The CDR3 is made up of 13 amino acids. Looked up from germline, CDR1 is KGHSH and CDR2 is LQKENI. V lost 3 bases and J lost 5, with 10 bases in between. CDR3 DNA sequence: TGTGCCAGCTCACCCGCGGCGTCTTATGGCTACACCTTC. This sequence encodes CASSPAASYGYTF. Full variable domain (rest looked up from reference TRBV18 and TRBJ1-2): NAGVMQNPRHLVRRRGQEARLRCSPMKGHSHVYWYRQLPEEGLKFMVYLQKENIIDESGMPKERFSAEFPKEGPSILRIQQVVRGDSAAYFCASSPAASYGYTFGSGTRLTVV.

V usage is TRBV19 and J usage is TRBJ2-7; no clear D. V was cut by 6 bases and J by 0 bases, with 12 bases left in between. The CDR3 sequence is 14 residues long. From germline, CDR1 is LNHDA and CDR2 SQIVND (reference sequence). This CDR3 is CASRPGYSSYEQYF. For the CDR3, the DNA is TGTGCCAGTAGGCCCGGATACAGCTCCTACGAGCAGTACTTC.